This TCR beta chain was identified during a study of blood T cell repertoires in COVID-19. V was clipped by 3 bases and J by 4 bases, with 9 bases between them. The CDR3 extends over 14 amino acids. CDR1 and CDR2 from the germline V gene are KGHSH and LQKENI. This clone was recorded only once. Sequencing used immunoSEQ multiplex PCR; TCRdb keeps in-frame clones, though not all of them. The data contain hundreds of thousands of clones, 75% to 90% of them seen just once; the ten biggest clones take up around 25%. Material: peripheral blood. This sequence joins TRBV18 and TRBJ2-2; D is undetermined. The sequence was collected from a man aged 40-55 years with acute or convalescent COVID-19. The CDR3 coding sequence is TGTGCCAGCTCACCTCTAAACGGCACCGGGGAGCTGTTTTTT. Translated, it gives CASSPLNGTGELFF.